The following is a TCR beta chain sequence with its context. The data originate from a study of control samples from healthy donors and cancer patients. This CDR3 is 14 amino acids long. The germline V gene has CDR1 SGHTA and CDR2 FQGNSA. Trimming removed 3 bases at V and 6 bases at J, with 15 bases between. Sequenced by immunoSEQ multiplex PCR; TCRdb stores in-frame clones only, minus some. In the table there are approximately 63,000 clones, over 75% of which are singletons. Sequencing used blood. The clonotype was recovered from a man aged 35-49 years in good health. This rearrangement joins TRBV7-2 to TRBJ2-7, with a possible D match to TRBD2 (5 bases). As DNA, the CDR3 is TGTGCCAGCAGCTTGAGGGCCAGAGCTAGCGAGCAGTACTTC. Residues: CASSLRARASEQYF. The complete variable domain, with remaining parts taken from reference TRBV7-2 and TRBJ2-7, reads GAGVSQSPSNKVTEKGKDVELRCDPISGHTALYWYRQSLGQGLEFLIYFQGNSAPDKSGLPSDRFSAERTGGSVSTLTIQRTQQEDSAVYLCASSLRARASEQYFGPGTRLTVT.